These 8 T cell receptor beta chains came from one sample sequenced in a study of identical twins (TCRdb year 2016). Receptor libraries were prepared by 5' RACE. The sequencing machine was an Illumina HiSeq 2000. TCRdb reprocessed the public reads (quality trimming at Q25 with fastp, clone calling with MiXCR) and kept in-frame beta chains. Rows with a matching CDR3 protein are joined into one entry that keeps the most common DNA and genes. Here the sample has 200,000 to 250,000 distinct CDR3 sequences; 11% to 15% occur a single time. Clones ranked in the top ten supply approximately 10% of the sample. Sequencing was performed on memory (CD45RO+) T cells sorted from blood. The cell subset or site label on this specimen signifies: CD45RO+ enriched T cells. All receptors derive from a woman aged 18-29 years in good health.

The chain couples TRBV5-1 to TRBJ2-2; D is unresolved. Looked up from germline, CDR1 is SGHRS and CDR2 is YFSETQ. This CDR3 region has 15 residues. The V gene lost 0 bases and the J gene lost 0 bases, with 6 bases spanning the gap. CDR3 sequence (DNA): TGCGCCAGCAGCTTGGGGAACACGAACACCGGGGAGCTGTTTTTT. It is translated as CASSLGNTNTGELFF.

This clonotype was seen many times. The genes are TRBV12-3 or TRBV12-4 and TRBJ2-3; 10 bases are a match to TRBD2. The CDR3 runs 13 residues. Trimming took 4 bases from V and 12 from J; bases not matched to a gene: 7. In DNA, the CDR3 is TGTGCCAGCAGTTCTCTACTAGCGGGATCACAGTATTTT. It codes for CASSSLLAGSQYF.

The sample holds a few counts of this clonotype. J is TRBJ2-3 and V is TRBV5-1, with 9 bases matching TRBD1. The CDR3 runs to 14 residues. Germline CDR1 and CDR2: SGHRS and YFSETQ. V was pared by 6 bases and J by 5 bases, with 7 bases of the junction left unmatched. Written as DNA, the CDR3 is TGCGCCAGCAACGAACAGGGGGCAGTAGATACGCAGTATTTT. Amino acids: CASNEQGAVDTQYF.

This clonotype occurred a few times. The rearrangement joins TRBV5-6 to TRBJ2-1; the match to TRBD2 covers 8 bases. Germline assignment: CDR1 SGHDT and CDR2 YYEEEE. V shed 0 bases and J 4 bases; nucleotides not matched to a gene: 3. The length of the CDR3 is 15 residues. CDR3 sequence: CASSLVGLEYNEQFF. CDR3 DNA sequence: TGTGCCAGCAGCTTGGTGGGACTAGAGTACAATGAGCAGTTCTTC.

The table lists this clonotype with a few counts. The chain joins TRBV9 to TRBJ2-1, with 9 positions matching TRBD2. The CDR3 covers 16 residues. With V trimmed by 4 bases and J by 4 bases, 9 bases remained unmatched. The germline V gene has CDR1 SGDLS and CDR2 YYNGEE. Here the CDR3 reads CASSPGLAIDYNEQFF. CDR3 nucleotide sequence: TGTGCCAGCAGCCCCGGACTAGCGATCGATTACAATGAGCAGTTCTTC.

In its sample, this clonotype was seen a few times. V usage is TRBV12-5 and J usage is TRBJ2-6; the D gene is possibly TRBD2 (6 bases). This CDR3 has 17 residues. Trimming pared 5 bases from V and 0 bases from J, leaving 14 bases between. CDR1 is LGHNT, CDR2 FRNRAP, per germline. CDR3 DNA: TGTGCTAGTGGTCCTGGGACTCACGTCTCTGGGGCCAACGTCCTGACTTTC. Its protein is CASGPGTHVSGANVLTF.

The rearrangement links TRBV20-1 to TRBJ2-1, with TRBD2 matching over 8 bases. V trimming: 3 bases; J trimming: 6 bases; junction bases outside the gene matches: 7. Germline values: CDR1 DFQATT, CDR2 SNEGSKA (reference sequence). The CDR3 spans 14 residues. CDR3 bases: TGCAGTGCTAGGAAGACTAGCGCCCCCAATGAGCAGTTCTTC. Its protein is CSARKTSAPNEQFF.

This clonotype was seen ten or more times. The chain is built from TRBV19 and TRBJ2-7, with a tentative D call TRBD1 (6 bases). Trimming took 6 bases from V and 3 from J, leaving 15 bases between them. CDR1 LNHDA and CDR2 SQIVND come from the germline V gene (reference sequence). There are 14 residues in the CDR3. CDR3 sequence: CASSDILQGYEQYF. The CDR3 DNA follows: TGTGCCAGTAGCGACATCTTACAGGGCTACGAGCAGTACTTC.